The rows below give T cell receptor beta chains drawn from one sample of a study of cytomegalovirus exposure and HLA in healthy donors. Sequencing used immunoSEQ multiplex PCR; TCRdb keeps in-frame clones, though not all of them. The sample holds approximately 65,000 clones, about 94% seen once. Input material: PBMCs. The receptors stem from a woman between 18 and 30 years old in good health and CMV-seronegative. Each CDR3 is given with its conserved first and last residue. Each record gives: D gene, clone size, V gene, J gene, CDR3 protein, CDR3 DNA. A D gene is named only where the DNA matches it firmly. Size is omitted from some rows. Given values are once, few, many or a class for expanded clones.

.	once	TRBV6-4	TRBJ1-1	CASSDTHMNTEAFF	TGTGCCAGCAGCGACACCCACATGAACACTGAAGCTTTCTTT
TRBD1	.	TRBV27	TRBJ1-4	CAGIRPEGTVREKLFF	TGTGCCGGGATCAGACCGGAAGGGACAGTGAGGGAAAAACTGTTTTTT
.	.	TRBV18	TRBJ1-6	CASSPEQDSPLHF	TGTGCCAGCTCACCAGAGCAGGATTCACCCCTCCACTTT
TRBD1	.	TRBV28	TRBJ1-2	CASSIPDRGYGYTF	TGTGCCAGCAGTATACCTGACAGGGGCTATGGCTACACCTTC
.	.	TRBV4-1	TRBJ2-1	CASSQEDGLYNEQFF	TGCGCCAGCAGCCAAGAGGATGGGCTCTACAATGAGCAGTTCTTC
.	.	TRBV27	TRBJ1-2	CASRVQGGYGYTF	TGTGCCAGCAGGGTACAGGGAGGGTATGGCTACACCTTC
.	.	TRBV7-3	TRBJ2-7	CASSSSGTFPYEQYF	TGTGCCAGCAGCTCCTCTGGGACATTTCCCTACGAGCAGTACTTC
TRBD2	.	TRBV7-3	TRBJ2-1	CASSYGGDNEQFF	TGTGCCAGCAGCTATGGGGGGGACAATGAGCAGTTCTTC
.	.	TRBV27	TRBJ1-4	CASSSYRDLNEKLFF	TGTGCCAGCAGTTCTTACAGGGATCTGAATGAAAAACTGTTTTTT
.	.	TRBV6-1	TRBJ2-5	CASSLQLTQYF	TGTGCCAGCTCCCTACAGCTGACCCAGTACTTC
.	.	TRBV2	TRBJ1-3	CASSDLYSGNTIYF	TGTGCCAGCAGTGATCTATACTCTGGAAACACCATATATTTT
TRBD1	.	TRBV7-6	TRBJ1-4	CASSTTGINEKLFF	TGTGCCAGCAGCACGACAGGGATTAATGAAAAACTGTTTTTT
.	.	TRBV9	TRBJ2-3	CASSGQDYPDTQYF	TGTGCCAGCAGCGGGCAGGACTACCCAGATACGCAGTATTTT
.	.	TRBV30	TRBJ2-7	CAWSPAGSYEQYF	TGTGCCTGGAGTCCCGCGGGCTCCTACGAGCAGTACTTC
TRBD1	.	TRBV10-3	TRBJ2-2	CAIHSGTGKTGELFF	TGTGCCATCCATTCCGGGACAGGGAAAACCGGGGAGCTGTTTTTT
TRBD2	.	TRBV10-2	TRBJ2-5	CASSGGLAGGRETQYF	TGCGCCAGCAGTGGGGGCCTAGCGGGGGGCCGAGAGACCCAGTACTTC
TRBD1	.	TRBV27	TRBJ2-4	CASSERGPPNIQYF	TGTGCCAGCAGTGAGAGGGGGCCCCCGAACATTCAGTACTTC
.	.	TRBV6-5	TRBJ1-5	CASSYLPDSNQPQHF	TGTGCCAGCAGTTACCTGCCAGATAGCAATCAGCCCCAGCATTTT
.	.	TRBV11-3	TRBJ1-1	CASSEDSYTEAFF	TGTGCCAGCAGCGAAGACAGCTACACTGAAGCTTTCTTT
.	.	TRBV13	TRBJ2-5	CASSSIRGETQYF	TGTGCCAGCAGCTCGATCCGGGGAGAGACCCAGTACTTC
TRBD1	.	TRBV7-9	TRBJ2-7	CASSLLDRYEQYF	TGTGCCAGCAGCTTATTGGACAGGTACGAGCAGTACTTC
.	.	TRBV9	TRBJ1-6	CASSGPGAAGSPLHF	TGTGCCAGCAGCGGACCGGGAGCTGCGGGATCACCCCTCCACTTT
TRBD2	once	TRBV10-3	TRBJ2-1	CAISESTPLAGGRSNEQFF	TGTGCCATCAGTGAGTCGACCCCACTAGCGGGGGGACGATCCAATGAGCAGTTCTTC